This is a list of T cell receptor beta chains from one sample in a study of Tregs in tolerant kidney transplant recipients. Profiled with immunoSEQ multiplex PCR; TCRdb holds only in-frame clones, not every one. Of roughly 64,000 clones in the sample, roughly 98% were seen once. Sequenced material: Tregs from blood, taken before the transplant. These receptor sequences come from a human donor who received a combined kidney and bone marrow transplant. The CDR3 runs from the conserved cysteine through the conserved F or W. The D gene is left open where the match is weak. Size is stated for part of the rows, as once, few or many counts, or as a class when the clone is expanded.

D	V	size	J	CDR3	DNA
-	TRBV14	-	TRBJ1-3	CASSQAGSGNTIYF	TGTGCCAGCAGCCAAGCAGGGTCTGGAAACACCATATATTTT
-	TRBV28	-	TRBJ2-6	CASSTQSGANVLTF	TGTGCCAGCAGTACCCAGTCTGGGGCCAACGTCCTGACTTTC
TRBD2	TRBV28	-	TRBJ2-5	CASSPGLAGAGETQYF	TGTGCCAGCAGTCCCGGACTAGCGGGGGCCGGGGAGACCCAGTACTTC
-	TRBV5-1	-	TRBJ2-5	CASSREPGHPGETQYF	TGCGCCAGCAGCCGAGAACCGGGACACCCTGGGGAGACCCAGTACTTC
-	TRBV6-4	-	TRBJ2-3	CASSDQGLPTDTQYF	TGTGCCAGCAGTGACCAGGGACTCCCCACAGATACGCAGTATTTT
-	TRBV30	-	TRBJ2-1	CAWNYSTGGEQFF	TGTGCCTGGAACTATTCGACCGGCGGTGAGCAGTTCTTC
TRBD2	TRBV27	-	TRBJ2-1	CASRSDRLAGYNEQFF	TGTGCCAGCAGATCTGATCGACTAGCGGGCTACAATGAGCAGTTCTTC
-	TRBV9	-	TRBJ1-3	CASSVEAIHLGNTIYF	TGTGCCAGCAGCGTAGAAGCAATTCACCTTGGAAACACCATATATTTT
-	TRBV29-1	-	TRBJ2-6	CGVRATGANVLTF	TGCGGAGTAAGAGCTACTGGGGCCAACGTCCTGACTTTC
-	TRBV11-3	-	TRBJ2-1	CASSPPVLYNEQFF	TGTGCCAGCAGCCCCCCGGTCCTCTACAATGAGCAGTTCTTC
-	TRBV28	once	TRBJ1-5	CASSIQIKWQPQHF	TGTGCCAGCAGTATACAGATTAAGTGGCAGCCCCAGCATTTT
-	TRBV6-6	-	TRBJ1-2	CASSHTSNYGYTF	TGTGCCAGCAGCCACACTAGTAACTATGGCTACACCTTC
-	TRBV6-6	-	TRBJ2-4	CASSLDSRLRQNIQYF	TGTGCCAGCAGCCTAGACAGTCGACTCCGACAAAACATTCAGTACTTC
-	TRBV6-1	few	TRBJ1-1	CASSGDIRAEAFF	TGTGCCAGCAGCGGGGACATCCGGGCTGAAGCTTTCTTT
TRBD1	TRBV10-3	-	TRBJ2-2	CAISGGTGSGELFF	TGTGCCATCAGTGGCGGGACAGGGTCCGGGGAGCTGTTTTTT
-	TRBV4-1	-	TRBJ2-3	CASSQVLTSIRADTQYF	TGCGCCAGCAGCCAAGTCCTGACTAGTATTCGGGCAGATACGCAGTATTTT
TRBD1	TRBV7-8	-	TRBJ1-4	CASSPRVNRGRRNEKLFF	TGTGCCAGCAGCCCGAGAGTGAACAGGGGCCGACGTAATGAAAAACTGTTTTTT
-	TRBV11-2	-	TRBJ2-5	CASSLAGETQYF	TGTGCCAGCAGCTTAGCGGGGGAGACCCAGTACTTC
TRBD1	TRBV6-1	-	TRBJ1-5	CASSDRGHSNQPQHF	TGTGCCAGCAGTGACAGGGGGCATAGCAATCAGCCCCAGCATTTT
TRBD1	TRBV4-3	-	TRBJ1-3	CASSPLGQGTGNTIYF	TGCGCCAGCAGCCCCTTAGGACAGGGCACTGGAAACACCATATATTTT
-	TRBV5-1	-	TRBJ2-3	CASSLYSDTQYF	TGCGCCAGCAGCTTATATAGTGATACGCAGTATTTT
TRBD1	TRBV5-6	-	TRBJ1-2	CASSTDLRTGDLAYGYTF	TGTGCCAGCAGCACAGATTTAAGGACAGGGGACTTGGCCTATGGCTACACCTTC
TRBD1	TRBV19	-	TRBJ2-3	CASSTTGISADTQYF	TGTGCCAGTAGTACGACAGGGATTAGCGCAGATACGCAGTATTTT
TRBD1	TRBV11-3	-	TRBJ1-2	CASGTGPNYGYTF	TGTGCCAGCGGGACAGGGCCAAACTATGGCTACACCTTC
-	TRBV7-2	-	TRBJ2-5	CASSLANQETQYF	TGTGCCAGCAGCTTAGCCAACCAAGAGACCCAGTACTTC
TRBD2	TRBV5-1	once	TRBJ2-1	CASRRGGSSYNEQFF	TGCGCCAGCAGAAGGGGAGGGAGCTCCTACAATGAGCAGTTCTTC
-	TRBV20-1	-	TRBJ1-1	CRPGAAFF	TGCAGACCAGGGGCGGCTTTCTTT
-	TRBV11-3	-	TRBJ2-2	CASSGGLMAGELFF	TGTGCCAGCAGCGGCGGGTTGATGGCCGGGGAGCTGTTTTTT
-	TRBV19	-	TRBJ1-4	CASTLLGGGLGEKLFF	TGTGCCAGTACCCTCTTGGGAGGGGGTCTAGGTGAAAAACTGTTTTTT
TRBD2	TRBV4-2	once	TRBJ2-3	CASSHRLAGAYSTDTQYF	TGTGCCAGCAGCCACCGACTAGCGGGGGCCTACAGCACAGATACGCAGTATTTT
-	TRBV2	-	TRBJ2-7	CASSGREAVYSYEQYF	TGTGCCAGCAGTGGGCGAGAGGCGGTTTACTCCTACGAGCAGTACTTC
TRBD1	TRBV6-1	-	TRBJ1-1	CASRTTGKSFF	TGTGCCAGCAGGACGACAGGGAAGTCTTTCTTT
-	TRBV2	-	TRBJ1-1	CASSALGRDTEAFF	TGTGCCAGCAGTGCTTTGGGGAGGGACACTGAAGCTTTCTTT
-	TRBV6-5	-	TRBJ2-1	CASSYSWTAYNEQFF	TGTGCCAGCAGTTACTCCTGGACAGCCTACAATGAGCAGTTCTTC
-	TRBV6-4	-	TRBJ2-3	CASSDSGGWDTQYF	TGTGCCAGCAGTGACTCAGGAGGATGGGATACGCAGTATTTT
TRBD1	TRBV6-5	-	TRBJ1-6	CASSRGQGYSPLHF	TGTGCCAGCAGCCGGGGACAGGGTTACTCACCCCTCCACTTT
TRBD1	TRBV5-1	-	TRBJ1-1	CASSFNNRGPAFF	TGCGCCAGCAGCTTTAACAACAGGGGACCAGCTTTCTTT
TRBD1	TRBV10-3	-	TRBJ1-1	CARTGTDTEAFF	TGTGCCAGGACAGGGACAGACACTGAAGCTTTCTTT
-	TRBV27	-	TRBJ1-2	CASGRGYHLWGYTF	TGTGCCAGCGGGCGGGGCTACCACCTGTGGGGCTACACCTTC
-	TRBV19	-	TRBJ1-2	CASSLSVYGYTF	TGTGCCAGTAGTCTGTCGGTCTATGGCTACACCTTC
TRBD1	TRBV15	-	TRBJ1-6	CATSRADGRGRSPLHF	TGTGCCACCAGCAGAGCCGACGGCAGGGGGCGGTCACCCCTCCACTTT
TRBD1	TRBV30	-	TRBJ1-1	CAWDRAENTEAFF	TGTGCCTGGGACAGGGCGGAGAACACTGAAGCTTTCTTT
TRBD2	TRBV7-9	-	TRBJ2-5	CASRHSGRVGETQYF	TGTGCCAGCAGACATAGCGGGAGAGTTGGTGAGACCCAGTACTTC
-	TRBV12-5	-	TRBJ1-5	CASGFSGHQPQHF	TGTGCTAGTGGTTTTTCAGGGCACCAGCCCCAGCATTTT
-	TRBV7-9	-	TRBJ1-3	CASSENLQGDGNTIYF	TGTGCCAGCAGCGAAAACCTCCAGGGTGATGGAAACACCATATATTTT
-	TRBV30	-	TRBJ1-1	CAWAKGVLGTEAFF	TGTGCCTGGGCAAAGGGAGTTCTTGGTACTGAAGCTTTCTTT
TRBD1	TRBV10-3	-	TRBJ1-1	CAISEYGTAVLEAFF	TGTGCCATCAGTGAATATGGGACAGCAGTTCTTGAAGCTTTCTTT
-	TRBV9	once	TRBJ2-3	CASSVRPAGATDTQYF	TGTGCCAGCAGCGTACGACCGGCGGGGGCAACAGATACGCAGTATTTT
TRBD2	TRBV13	-	TRBJ2-5	CASSLTASGKGETQYF	TGTGCCAGCAGCTTGACGGCTAGCGGGAAGGGTGAGACCCAGTACTTC
TRBD1	TRBV19	-	TRBJ1-5	CASPERGGTGDSNQPQHF	TGTGCCAGTCCGGAGAGGGGGGGGACAGGTGATAGCAATCAGCCCCAGCATTTT